This T cell receptor beta chain was sequenced for a study of blood T cell repertoires in COVID-19. Background on the study: Sources were T cells, B-cell-depleted T cells, or PBMCs; the material itself was cDNA or gDNA.

The authors' processing: For nucleated cells, counts were estimated from reference gene primer amplification. Sequencing was performed with immunoSEQ multiplex PCR; in TCRdb, only in-frame clones are kept and a portion is missing. The V and J calls and clone size come from that table; D and trimming were worked out from the DNA. The repertoire holds 50,000 to 70,000 clones, with about 88% as singletons. The trim removed 6 bases at V and 2 bases at J, leaving 5 bases unmatched. Germline CDR1 and CDR2: SNHLY and FYNNEI. This CDR3 spans 14 amino acids. The J gene is TRBJ2-7, the V gene TRBV2, with 9 bases fitting TRBD2. Sequenced sample: peripheral blood. The sequence was collected from a man in his 70s with active COVID-19. The chain's CDR3 is CASRLLAGAYEQYF. The CDR3 DNA follows: TGTGCCAGCAGGCTACTAGCGGGTGCCTACGAGCAGTACTTC.